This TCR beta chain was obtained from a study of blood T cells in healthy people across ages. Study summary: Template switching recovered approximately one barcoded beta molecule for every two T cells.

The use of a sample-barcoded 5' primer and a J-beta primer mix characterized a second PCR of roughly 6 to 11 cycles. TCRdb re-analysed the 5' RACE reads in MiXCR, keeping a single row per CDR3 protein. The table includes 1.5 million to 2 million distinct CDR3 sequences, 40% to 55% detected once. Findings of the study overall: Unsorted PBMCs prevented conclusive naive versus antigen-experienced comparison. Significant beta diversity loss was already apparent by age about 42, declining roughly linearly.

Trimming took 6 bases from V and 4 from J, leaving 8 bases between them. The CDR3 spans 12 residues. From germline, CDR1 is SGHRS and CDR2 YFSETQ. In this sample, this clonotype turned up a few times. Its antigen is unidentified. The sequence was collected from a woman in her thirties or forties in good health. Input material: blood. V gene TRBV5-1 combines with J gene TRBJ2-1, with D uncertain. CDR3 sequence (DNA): TGCGCCAGCACCCTAAATTACAATGAGCAGTTCTTC. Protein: CASTLNYNEQFF.